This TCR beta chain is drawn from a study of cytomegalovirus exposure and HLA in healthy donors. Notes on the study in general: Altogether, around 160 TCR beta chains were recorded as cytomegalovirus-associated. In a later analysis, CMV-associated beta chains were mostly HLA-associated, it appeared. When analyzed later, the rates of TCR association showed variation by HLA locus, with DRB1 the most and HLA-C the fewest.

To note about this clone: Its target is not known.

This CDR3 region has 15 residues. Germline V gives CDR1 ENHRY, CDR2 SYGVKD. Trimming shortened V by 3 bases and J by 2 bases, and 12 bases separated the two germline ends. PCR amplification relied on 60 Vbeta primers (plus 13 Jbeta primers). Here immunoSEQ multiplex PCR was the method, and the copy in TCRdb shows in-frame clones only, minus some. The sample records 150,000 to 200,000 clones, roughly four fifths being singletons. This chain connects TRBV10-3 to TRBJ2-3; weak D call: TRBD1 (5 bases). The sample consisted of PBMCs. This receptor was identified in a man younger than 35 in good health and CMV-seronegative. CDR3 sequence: CAISEGAGITDTQYF. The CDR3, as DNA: TGTGCCATCAGTGAAGGGGCAGGGATCACAGATACGCAGTATTTT.